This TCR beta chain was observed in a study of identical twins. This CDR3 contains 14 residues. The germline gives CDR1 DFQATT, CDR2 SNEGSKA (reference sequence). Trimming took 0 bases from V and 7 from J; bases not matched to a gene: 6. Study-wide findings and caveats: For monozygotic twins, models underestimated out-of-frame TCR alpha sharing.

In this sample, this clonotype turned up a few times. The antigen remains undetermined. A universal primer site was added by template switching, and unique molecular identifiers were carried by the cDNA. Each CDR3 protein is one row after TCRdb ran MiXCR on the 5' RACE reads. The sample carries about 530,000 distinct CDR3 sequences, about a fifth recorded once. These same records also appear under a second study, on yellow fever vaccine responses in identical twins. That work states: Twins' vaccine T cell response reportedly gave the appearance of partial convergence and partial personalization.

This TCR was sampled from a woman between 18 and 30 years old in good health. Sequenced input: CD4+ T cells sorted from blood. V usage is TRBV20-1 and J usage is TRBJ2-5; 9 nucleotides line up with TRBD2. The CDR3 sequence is CSAREIAREGTQYF. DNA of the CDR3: TGCAGTGCTAGAGAGATCGCGCGGGAGGGGACCCAGTACTTC.